This TCR beta chain was sequenced for a study of cytomegalovirus exposure and HLA in healthy donors (dated by TCRdb to about 2017). Some background on the complete study: An earlier analysis of some 600 of the donors reported about 300 Gb of sequence data and 90 million to 120 million unique TCR beta sequences obtained from about 179 million T cells. About 280 gigabases of sequencing data and around 85 million unique TCR sequences made up an early release that covered several hundred HLA-typed donors. Among the roughly 400 genotyped donors, about 85% belonged to the genetic ancestry cluster associated with self-reported Caucasian donors. The study aimed to test whether cataloging public T cell receptors could reveal signatures of past pathogen exposure. The study profiled the T cell repertoires of 550 to 700 subjects by immunosequencing and related them to cytomegalovirus serostatus. Along with the roughly 670-subject first cohort, a separate validation cohort of more than 90 different subjects was used. High-throughput TCR immunosequencing, statistical association of individual TCRs with disease status, and machine learning were combined to predict cytomegalovirus infection status. A later analysis re-analyzed previously published TCR beta repertoires from roughly 630 donors and added high-resolution HLA genotyping to study TCR occurrence patterns. The later analysis used no new phenotypic data to find candidate immune exposures, relying instead on TCR beta sequences and their occurrence across donors. An earlier analysis of around 580 of the donors used high-throughput TCR beta sequencing to judge whether each TCR beta V gene segment behaved as functional or pseudogenic. Donor age, sex, ethnicity and CMV serostatus were collected together with the repertoire data. A later genetic analysis used genome-wide SNP genotypes for about 55% of the 666 donors, treating that subset as a discovery cohort. Every repertoire in the discovery cohort had been generated on one and the same sequencing platform. HLA typing included class I and class II loci at four-digit resolution. Typing coverage varied by locus: roughly 620-630 donors for A, B, C, DRB1 and DQB1; under 550 for DQA1; more than 600 for DPA1; approximately 470 for DPB1. Because of strong linkage in the cohort, four or five DR-DQ haplotypes were treated as single units for association and clustering. Among almost 400 genotyped donors of the cohort, an average of approximately 230,000 unique TCR beta nucleotide sequences were sequenced per donor, 15% to 20% of them non-productive.

Receptor amplification or capture employed the immunoSEQ multiplex PCR assay. For the multiplex PCR, a mixture combining 60 forward primers for TCR Vbeta segments and 13 reverse primers for TCR Jbeta segments was used. Amplification of the CDR3 region of rearranged TCR beta genes was performed with a multiplex PCR assay on genomic DNA. The Illumina HiSeq System was used to sequence the amplified TCR beta libraries as 87-base-pair reads. Under the source paper's analysis protocol: A later analysis tallied 75 million to 85 million unique TCR beta chains across the 640 or so repertoires, and some 10 million of those chains were shared by two or more donors. Raw reads were error-corrected and collapsed into unique sequences with a nearest-neighbor algorithm that merged closely related sequences to remove PCR and sequencing errors. To assign V, D and J gene segments, CDR3 sequences were aligned to IMGT reference sequences. For a sequence to be retained, at least a six-nucleotide match to both a V gene segment and a J gene segment was required. A rearrangement was called productive if the CDR3 had no stop codons and remained in frame with V and J, and every other rearrangement was called non-productive. Following IMGT convention, CDR3 was defined as the stretch from the second conserved V-encoded cysteine up to the conserved J-encoded phenylalanine. The earlier analysis of 587 of the donors excluded sequences that lacked an unambiguous match to a single V gene segment. An earlier analysis of roughly 590 of the donors called V segments functional above 56.7% productive rearrangements and segregating when the between-donor standard deviation exceeded 5%. A statistical classification framework was built for diagnosing cytomegalovirus status from the catalog of TCR beta chain sequences. A later analysis assigned V and J genes by comparing TCR nucleotide sequences with IMGT/GENE-DB human TR gene sequences. Using the TCRdist pipeline, a later analysis assigned CDR3 sequences along with most-parsimonious VDJ recombination scenarios. In a later analysis, each TCR beta chain was defined by its CDR3 amino acid sequence together with its V-gene family, and reads lacking a unique V-gene family were excluded. In a later analysis, nearly 600 highly shared, low-generation-probability nucleotide sequences were removed to address suspected cross-contamination and a sequencing artifact. A later analysis calculated a clonal expansion index for each public chain from normalized within-repertoire ranks of inferred template counts. Generation probabilities in a later analysis came from a VDJ recombination model fitted to out-of-frame rearrangements, and those results were checked against IGoR. Hypergeometric tests were used in a later analysis to score TCR-TCR, TCR-HLA and TCR-CMV co-occurrence, with a repertoire-size bias correction applied to the TCR pairs. A later analysis estimated false discovery rates by permuting HLA or CMV assignments 20 times. In a later analysis, co-occurring TCRs were grouped with DBSCAN, and TCRdist sequence similarity was added when clustering was performed within HLA-allele-positive subsets. Repertoires with fewer than 30,000 or more than 120,000 public chains, plus five repertoires with anomalous nucleotide sharing, were excluded from co-occurrence clustering. Imported from immuneACCESS, the table was reduced by TCRdb to in-frame sequences with V and J called. These copies leave out some clones; in studies compared against another copy, an unresolved V gene accounts for under half, and the cause of the remainder is not known. V, J and clone size reflect that table, while D and trimming were determined from the DNA. The sample contains roughly 130,000 clones, about 85% of them found a single time. The top ten hold about 1.8% of the sample.

At the junction V is shortened by 4 bases and J by 3 bases; bases outside the gene matches: 5. As encoded in the germline V gene, CDR1 is SGHRS while CDR2 is YFSETQ. CDR3 length: 15 amino acids, cysteine to phenylalanine. Left in the record is the CDR3 DNA by itself, 45 bases read in frame from the first base. Results the study describes overall, beyond this receptor: In a later analysis, about 16,000 TCR beta sequences were associated with specific HLA alleles at a false discovery rate of 0.05. The classifier was reported to diagnose cytomegalovirus status with high specificity and sensitivity in both the original and validation cohorts. Immune exposure information for the cohort was limited to CMV serostatus. V-gene and J-gene trimming of TCR beta chains was associated with a missense DCLRE1C variant in a later genetic analysis, and the association was replicated in an independent cohort. Because HLA typing was unavailable for some donors at each locus, only the typed subset was used in association tests. Correlated functional status among segregating V segments might be attributable to linkage disequilibrium, but an unknown experimental factor could not be ruled out. A later analysis found that HLA-associated TCR beta chains were more clonally expanded and had lower generation probabilities than equally common non-associated chains. In this cohort, only TCR beta chains were sequenced, and detectable features were limited by the absence of alpha or paired-chain data. Several of the top co-occurrence clusters appeared to be linked to parvovirus B19, influenza, CMV and Epstein-Barr virus, according to a later analysis. Most TCR sequences were seen in very few donors, while some public TCRs were found in many individuals. It was suggested by the authors that the approach could potentially be generalized to other disease states and immunological phenotypes. Roughly uniform sequencing depth across donors was assumed in presence/absence analyses, although this assumption may not hold. In vitro tests confirmed that a few of the cytomegalovirus-associated TCR beta chains recognize cytomegalovirus antigens. In the study, about 150 TCR beta chains were listed as associated with cytomegalovirus. Because the 87-base-pair reads could not distinguish some IMGT-functional V segments, including TRBV6-2 and TRBV6-3, those segments were excluded. In a later analysis, most CMV-associated TCR beta chains were found to appear HLA-restricted, with HLA associations seemingly driven largely by CMV exposure. A further reported finding was that TCR beta sequences accurately predicted the HLA-A and HLA-B alleles for most subjects in the first cohort. The sequencing pipeline was judged likely to have produced a cluster of highly shared sequence variants as a technical artifact. A later analysis found that TCR association rates varied across HLA loci, with DRB1 alleles showing the most associated TCRs and HLA-C alleles the fewest. An earlier analysis of around 600 of the donors showed that most TCR beta V segments appeared in productive rearrangements either about 87% or about 30% of the time, which broadly matched IMGT annotations. Compared with the approximately 670-donor mean, donors in an Asian-associated ancestry cluster had fewer N-insertions in productive TCRs, according to a later genetic analysis. Approximately 18 rarely observed V segments, including chromosome 9 orphons, were excluded from the earlier analysis of approximately 600 of the donors because counts were too low. Assigning TCR associations to individual alleles was difficult when HLA alleles, especially DR and DQ, strongly co-occurred.

With regard to this clone: The antigen it recognizes is unknown. There are no base qualities to consult, and no much larger clone falls within one base.

The cohort consisted of hundreds of healthy bone marrow donors. At the time of sampling, all cohort members were nominally healthy, though unrecorded immune exposures were likely present. The donor was CMV seronegative and was included in the group of about 350 seronegative cohort members. Each donor provided a peripheral blood sample, and peripheral blood mononuclear cells were used for TCR beta sequencing. The Qiagen DNeasy Blood Extraction Kit was used to extract genomic DNA from the blood cell samples. What was sequenced was PBMCs. The V and J segments used are TRBV5-1 and TRBJ2-2; TRBD1 matches 8 bases in the middle. This receptor was taken from a boy aged 5-17 years in good health and CMV-seronegative. The sequence in DNA is TGCGCCAGCAGCGCGGACAGGGTTGACACCGGGGAGCTGTTTTTT. Its translation reads: CASSADRVDTGELFF.